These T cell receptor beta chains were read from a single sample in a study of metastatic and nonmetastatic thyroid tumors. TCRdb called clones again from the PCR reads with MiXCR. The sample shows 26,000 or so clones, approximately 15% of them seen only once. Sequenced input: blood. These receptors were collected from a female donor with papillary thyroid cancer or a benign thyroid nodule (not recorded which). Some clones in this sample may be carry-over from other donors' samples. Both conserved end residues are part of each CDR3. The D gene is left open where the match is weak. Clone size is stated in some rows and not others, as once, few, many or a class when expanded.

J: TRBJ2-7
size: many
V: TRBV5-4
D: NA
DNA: TGTGCCAGCAGCATACCGGGTCCAGAGTCCGAGCAGTACTTC
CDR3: CASSIPGPESEQYF

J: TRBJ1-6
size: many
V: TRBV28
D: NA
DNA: TGTGCCAGCAGTTTAGTGGGTACTCCCCTCCACTTT
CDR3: CASSLVGTPLHF

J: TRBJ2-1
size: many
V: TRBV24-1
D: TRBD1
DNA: TGTGCCACCAGAGTGACAGGGTTATCCTACAATGAGCAGTTCTTC
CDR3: CATRVTGLSYNEQFF

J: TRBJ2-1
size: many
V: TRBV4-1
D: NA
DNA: TGCGCCAGCAGCCAAACCTCCAGGGCGGTCCACAATGAGCAGTTCTTC
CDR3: CASSQTSRAVHNEQFF

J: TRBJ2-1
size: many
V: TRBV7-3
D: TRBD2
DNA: TGTGCCAGCAGCCTCACTAGCGGGGACTACAATGAGCAGTTCTTC
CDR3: CASSLTSGDYNEQFF

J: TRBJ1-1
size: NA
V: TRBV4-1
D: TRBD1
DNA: TGTGCCAGCAGCCTGACAGGGGGAACTGAAGCTTTCTTT
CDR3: CASSLTGGTEAFF

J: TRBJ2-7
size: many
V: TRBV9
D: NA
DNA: TGTGCCAGCAGCGTAGAAGGTTACTCCTACGAGCAGTACTTC
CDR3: CASSVEGYSYEQYF

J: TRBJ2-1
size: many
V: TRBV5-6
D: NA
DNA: TGTGCCAGCAGCTTGGGGACAGTCTATCCTGAGCAGTTCTTC
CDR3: CASSLGTVYPEQFF

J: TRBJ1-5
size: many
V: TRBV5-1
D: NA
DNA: TGCGCCAGCAGCTTTGGACTACCACATCAGCCCCAGCATTTT
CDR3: CASSFGLPHQPQHF

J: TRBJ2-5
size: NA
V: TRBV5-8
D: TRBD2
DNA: TGTGCCAGCAGCTTGGGTGGTCTAGCGGGACCTTCAGAGACCCAGTACTTC
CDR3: CASSLGGLAGPSETQYF

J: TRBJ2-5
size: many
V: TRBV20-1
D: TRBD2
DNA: TGCAGTGCTAGGGGACTAGCGGGAGGGAAAGAGACCCAGTACTTC
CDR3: CSARGLAGGKETQYF

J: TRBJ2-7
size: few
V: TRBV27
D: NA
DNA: TGTGCCAGCAATAGGAGTGGGACATCCCCCCTCGAGCAGTACTTC
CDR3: CASNRSGTSPLEQYF

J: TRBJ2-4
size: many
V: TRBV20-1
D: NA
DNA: TGCAGTGCTATGCGGGGTCGAGGAGGAAACATTCAGTACTTC
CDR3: CSAMRGRGGNIQYF

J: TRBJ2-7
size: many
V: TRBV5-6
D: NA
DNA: TGTGCCAGCAGCTTGGCCGCTGGCGAGCAGTACTTC
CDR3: CASSLAAGEQYF

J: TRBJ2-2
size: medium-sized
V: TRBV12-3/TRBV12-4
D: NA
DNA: TGTGCCAGCAGTTTCGATACCGGGACCCACACCGGGGAGCTGTTTTTT
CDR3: CASSFDTGTHTGELFF

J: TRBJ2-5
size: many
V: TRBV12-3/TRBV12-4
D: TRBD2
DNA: TGTGCCAGCAGTTTGGGATACACTAGCGGAGCTGGGGCCCAGTACTTC
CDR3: CASSLGYTSGAGAQYF

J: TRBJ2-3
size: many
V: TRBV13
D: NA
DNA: TGTGCCAGCCGGCGGTACGGGTCTAGCACAGATACGCAGTATTTT
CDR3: CASRRYGSSTDTQYF